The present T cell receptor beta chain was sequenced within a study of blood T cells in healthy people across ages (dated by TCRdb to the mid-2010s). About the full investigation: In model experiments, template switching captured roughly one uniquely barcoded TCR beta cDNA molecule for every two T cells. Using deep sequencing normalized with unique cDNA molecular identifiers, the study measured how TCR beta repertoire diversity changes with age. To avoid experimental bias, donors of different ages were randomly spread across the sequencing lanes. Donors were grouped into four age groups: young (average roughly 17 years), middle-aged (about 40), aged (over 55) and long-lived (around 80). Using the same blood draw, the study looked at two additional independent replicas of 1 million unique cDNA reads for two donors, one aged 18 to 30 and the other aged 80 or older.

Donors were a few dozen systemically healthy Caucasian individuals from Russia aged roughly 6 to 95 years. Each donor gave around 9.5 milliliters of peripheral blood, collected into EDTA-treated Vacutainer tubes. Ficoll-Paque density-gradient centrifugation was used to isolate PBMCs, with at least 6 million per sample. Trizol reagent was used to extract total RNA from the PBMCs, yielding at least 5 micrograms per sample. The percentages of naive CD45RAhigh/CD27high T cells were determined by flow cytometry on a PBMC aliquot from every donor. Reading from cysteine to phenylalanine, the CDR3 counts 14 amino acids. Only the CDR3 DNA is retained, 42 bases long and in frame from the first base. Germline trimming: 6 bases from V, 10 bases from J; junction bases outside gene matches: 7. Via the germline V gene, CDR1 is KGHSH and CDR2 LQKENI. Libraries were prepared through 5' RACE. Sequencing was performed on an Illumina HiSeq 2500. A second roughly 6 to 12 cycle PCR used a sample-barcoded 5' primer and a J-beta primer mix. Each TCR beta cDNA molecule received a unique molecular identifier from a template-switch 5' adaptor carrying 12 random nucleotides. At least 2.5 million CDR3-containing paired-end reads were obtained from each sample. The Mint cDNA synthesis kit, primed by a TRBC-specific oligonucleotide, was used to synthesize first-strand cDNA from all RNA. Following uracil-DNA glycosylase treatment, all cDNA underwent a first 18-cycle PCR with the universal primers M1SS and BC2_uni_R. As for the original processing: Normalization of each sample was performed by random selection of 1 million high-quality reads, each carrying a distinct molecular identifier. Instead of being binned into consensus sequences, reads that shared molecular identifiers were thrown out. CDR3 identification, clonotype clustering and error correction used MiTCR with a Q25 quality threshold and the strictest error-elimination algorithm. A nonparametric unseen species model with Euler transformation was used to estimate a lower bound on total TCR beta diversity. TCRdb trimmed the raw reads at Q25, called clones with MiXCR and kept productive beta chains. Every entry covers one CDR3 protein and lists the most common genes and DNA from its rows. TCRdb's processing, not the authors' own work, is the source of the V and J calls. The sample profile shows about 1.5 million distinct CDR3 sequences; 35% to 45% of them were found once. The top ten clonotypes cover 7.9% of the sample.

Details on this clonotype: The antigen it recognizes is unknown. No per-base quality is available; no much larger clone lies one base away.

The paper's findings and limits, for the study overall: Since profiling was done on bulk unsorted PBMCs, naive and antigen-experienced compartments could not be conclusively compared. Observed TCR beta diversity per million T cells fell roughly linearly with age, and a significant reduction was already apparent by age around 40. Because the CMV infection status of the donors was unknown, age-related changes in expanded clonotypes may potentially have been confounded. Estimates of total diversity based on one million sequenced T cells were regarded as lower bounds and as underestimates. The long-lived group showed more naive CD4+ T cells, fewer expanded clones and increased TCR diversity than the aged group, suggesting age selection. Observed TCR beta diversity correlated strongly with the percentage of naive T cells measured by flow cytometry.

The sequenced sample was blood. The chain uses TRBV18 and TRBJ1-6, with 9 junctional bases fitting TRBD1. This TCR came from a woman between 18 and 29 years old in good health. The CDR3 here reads CASSPGTGYSPLHF. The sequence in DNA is TGTGCCAGCTCTCCCGGGACAGGGTACTCACCCCTCCACTTT.